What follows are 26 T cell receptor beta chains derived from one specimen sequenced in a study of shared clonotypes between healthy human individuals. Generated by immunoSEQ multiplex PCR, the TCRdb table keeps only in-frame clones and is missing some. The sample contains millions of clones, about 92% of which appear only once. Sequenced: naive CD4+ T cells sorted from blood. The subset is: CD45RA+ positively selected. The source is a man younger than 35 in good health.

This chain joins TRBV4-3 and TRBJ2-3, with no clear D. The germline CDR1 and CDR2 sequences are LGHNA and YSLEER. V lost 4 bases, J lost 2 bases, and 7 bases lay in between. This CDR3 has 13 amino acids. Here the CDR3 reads CASSLSFTDTQYF. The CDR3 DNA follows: TGCGCCAGCAGCCTGTCTTTCACAGATACGCAGTATTTT.

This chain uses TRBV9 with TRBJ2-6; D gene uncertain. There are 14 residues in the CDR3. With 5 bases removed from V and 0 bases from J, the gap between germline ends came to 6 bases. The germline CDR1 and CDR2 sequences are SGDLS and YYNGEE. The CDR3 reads CASRGSSGANVLTF. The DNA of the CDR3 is TGTGCCAGCAGAGGAAGCTCTGGGGCCAACGTCCTGACTTTC.

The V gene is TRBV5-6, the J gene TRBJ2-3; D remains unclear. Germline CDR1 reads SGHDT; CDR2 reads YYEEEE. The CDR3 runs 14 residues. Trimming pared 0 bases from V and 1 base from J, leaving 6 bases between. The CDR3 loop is CASSLDYGTDTQYF. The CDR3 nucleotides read TGTGCCAGCAGCTTGGACTATGGCACAGATACGCAGTATTTT.

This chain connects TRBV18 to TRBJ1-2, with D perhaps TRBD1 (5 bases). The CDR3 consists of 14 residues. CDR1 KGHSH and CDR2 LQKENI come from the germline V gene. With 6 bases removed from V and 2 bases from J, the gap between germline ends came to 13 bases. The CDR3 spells CASSGGGLNYGYTF. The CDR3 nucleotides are TGTGCCAGCTCCGGGGGGGGACTCAACTATGGCTACACCTTC.

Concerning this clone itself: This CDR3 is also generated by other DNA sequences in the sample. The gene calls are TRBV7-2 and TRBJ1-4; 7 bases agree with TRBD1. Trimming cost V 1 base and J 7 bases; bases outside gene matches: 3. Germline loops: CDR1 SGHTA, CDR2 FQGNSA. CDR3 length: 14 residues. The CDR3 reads CASSLGQGSEKLFF. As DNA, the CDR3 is TGTGCCAGCAGCTTAGGACAGGGATCTGAAAAACTGTTTTTT.

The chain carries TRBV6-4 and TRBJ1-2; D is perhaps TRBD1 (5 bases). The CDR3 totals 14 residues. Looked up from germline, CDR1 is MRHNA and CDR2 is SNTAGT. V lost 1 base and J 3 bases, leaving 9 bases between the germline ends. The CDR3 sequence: CASSDWFRDYGYTF. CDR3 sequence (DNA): TGTGCCAGCAGTGACTGGTTCAGGGACTATGGCTACACCTTC.

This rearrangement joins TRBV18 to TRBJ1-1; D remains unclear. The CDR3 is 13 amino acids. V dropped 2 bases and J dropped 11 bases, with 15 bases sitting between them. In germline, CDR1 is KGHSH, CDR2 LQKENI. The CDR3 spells CASSPNSGSEAFF. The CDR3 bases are TGTGCCAGCTCACCAAATTCCGGGTCGGAGGCTTTCTTT.

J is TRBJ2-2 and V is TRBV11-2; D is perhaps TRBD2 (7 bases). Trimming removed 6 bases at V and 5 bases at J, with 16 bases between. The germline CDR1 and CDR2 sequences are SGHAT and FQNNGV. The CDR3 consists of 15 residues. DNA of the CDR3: TGTGCCAGCAGGGTGGCGGGGGCCGGGACCGGGGAGCTGTTTTTT. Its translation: CASRVAGAGTGELFF.

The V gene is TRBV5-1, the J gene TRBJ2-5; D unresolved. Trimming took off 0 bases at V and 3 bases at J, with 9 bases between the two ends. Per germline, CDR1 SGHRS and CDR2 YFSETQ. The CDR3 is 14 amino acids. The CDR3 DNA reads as TGCGCCAGCAGCTTGGTGCATGGGGAAGAGACCCAGTACTTC. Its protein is CASSLVHGEETQYF.

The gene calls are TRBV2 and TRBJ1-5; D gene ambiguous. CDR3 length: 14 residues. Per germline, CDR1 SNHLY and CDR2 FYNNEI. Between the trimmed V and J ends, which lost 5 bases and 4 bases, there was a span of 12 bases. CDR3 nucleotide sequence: TGTGCCAGCAGTCCATGGGGAGGGAATCAGCCCCAGCATTTT. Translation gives CASSPWGGNQPQHF.

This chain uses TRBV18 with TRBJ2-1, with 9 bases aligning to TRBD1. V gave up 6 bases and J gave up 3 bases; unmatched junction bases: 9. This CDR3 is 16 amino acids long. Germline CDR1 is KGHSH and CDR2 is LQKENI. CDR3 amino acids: CASSHRQGGGYNEQFF. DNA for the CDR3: TGTGCCAGCTCCCATCGACAGGGGGGAGGCTACAATGAGCAGTTCTTC. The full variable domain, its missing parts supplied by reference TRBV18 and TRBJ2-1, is NAGVMQNPRHLVRRRGQEARLRCSPMKGHSHVYWYRQLPEEGLKFMVYLQKENIIDESGMPKERFSAEFPKEGPSILRIQQVVRGDSAAYFCASSHRQGGGYNEQFFGPGTRLTVL.

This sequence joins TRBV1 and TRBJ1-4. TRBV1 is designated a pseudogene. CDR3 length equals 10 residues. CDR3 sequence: CTSSQSPLFF. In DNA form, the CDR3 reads TGCACCAGCAGCCAAAGTCCTCTGTTTTTT.

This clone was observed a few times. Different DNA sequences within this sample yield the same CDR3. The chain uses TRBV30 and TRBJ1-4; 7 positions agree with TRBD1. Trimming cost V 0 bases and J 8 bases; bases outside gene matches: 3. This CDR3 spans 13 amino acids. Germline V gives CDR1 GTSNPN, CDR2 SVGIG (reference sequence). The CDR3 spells CAWSVRQGEKLFF. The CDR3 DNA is TGTGCCTGGAGTGTCCGACAGGGCGAAAAACTGTTTTTT.

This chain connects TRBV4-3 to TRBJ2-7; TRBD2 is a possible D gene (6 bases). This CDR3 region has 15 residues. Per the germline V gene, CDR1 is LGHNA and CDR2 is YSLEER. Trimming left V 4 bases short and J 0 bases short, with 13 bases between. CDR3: CASSRVGGSSYEQYF. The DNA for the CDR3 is TGCGCCAGCAGCCGGGTTGGGGGGAGCTCCTACGAGCAGTACTTC.

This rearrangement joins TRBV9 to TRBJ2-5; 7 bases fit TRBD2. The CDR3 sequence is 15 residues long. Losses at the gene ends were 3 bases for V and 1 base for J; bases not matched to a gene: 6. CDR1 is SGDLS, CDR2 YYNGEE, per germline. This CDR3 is CASSAISGFQETQYF. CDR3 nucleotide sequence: TGTGCCAGCAGCGCCATTAGCGGGTTCCAAGAGACCCAGTACTTC.

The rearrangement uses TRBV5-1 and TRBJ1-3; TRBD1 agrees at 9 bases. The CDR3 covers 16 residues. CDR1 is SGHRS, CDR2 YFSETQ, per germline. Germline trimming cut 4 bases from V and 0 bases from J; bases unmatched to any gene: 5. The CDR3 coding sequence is TGCGCCAGCAGCCCAGGACAGGGGCTCTCTGGAAACACCATATATTTT. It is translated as CASSPGQGLSGNTIYF.

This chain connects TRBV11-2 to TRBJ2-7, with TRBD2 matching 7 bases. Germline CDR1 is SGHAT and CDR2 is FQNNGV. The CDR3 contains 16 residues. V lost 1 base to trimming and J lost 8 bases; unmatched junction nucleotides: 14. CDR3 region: CASSLALAATLPKQYF. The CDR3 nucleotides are TGTGCCAGCAGCTTAGCCCTAGCGGCGACTCTCCCCAAGCAGTACTTC.

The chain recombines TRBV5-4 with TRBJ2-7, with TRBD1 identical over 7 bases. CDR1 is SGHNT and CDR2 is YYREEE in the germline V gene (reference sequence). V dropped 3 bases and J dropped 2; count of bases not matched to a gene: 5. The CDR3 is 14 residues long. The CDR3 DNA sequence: TGTGCCAGCAGCTCGATGACAGGGACCTACGAGCAGTACTTC. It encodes CASSSMTGTYEQYF.

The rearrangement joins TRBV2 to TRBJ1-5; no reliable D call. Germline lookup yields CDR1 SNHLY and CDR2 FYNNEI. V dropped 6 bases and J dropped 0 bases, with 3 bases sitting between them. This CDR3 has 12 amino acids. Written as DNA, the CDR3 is TGTGCCAGCAGGGCTAGCAATCAGCCCCAGCATTTT. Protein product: CASRASNQPQHF. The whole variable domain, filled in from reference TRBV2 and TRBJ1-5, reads EPEVTQTPSHQVTQMGQEVILRCVPISNHLYFYWYRQILGQKVEFLVSFYNNEISEKSEIFDDQFSVERPDGSNFTLKIRSTKLEDSAMYFCASRASNQPQHFGDGTRLSIL.

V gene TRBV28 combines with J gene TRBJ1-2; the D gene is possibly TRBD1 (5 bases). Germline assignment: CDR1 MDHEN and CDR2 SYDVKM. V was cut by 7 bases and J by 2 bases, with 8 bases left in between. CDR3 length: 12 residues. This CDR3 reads CASIWGNYGYTF. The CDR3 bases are TGTGCCAGCATTTGGGGCAACTATGGCTACACCTTC.

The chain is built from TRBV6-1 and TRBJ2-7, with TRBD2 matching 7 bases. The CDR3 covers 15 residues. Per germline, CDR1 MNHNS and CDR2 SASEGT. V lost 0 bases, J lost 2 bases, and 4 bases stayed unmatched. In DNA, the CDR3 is TGTGCCAGCAGTGAAGCCCCTAGCGGAGCCTACGAGCAGTACTTC. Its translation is CASSEAPSGAYEQYF.

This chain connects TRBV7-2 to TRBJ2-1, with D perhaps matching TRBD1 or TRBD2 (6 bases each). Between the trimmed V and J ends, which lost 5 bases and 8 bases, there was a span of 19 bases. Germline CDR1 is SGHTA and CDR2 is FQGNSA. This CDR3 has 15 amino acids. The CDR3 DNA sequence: TGTGCCAGCAGCCTCCTCTGGTCGGGGGCCCATGAGCAGTTCTTC. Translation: CASSLLWSGAHEQFF.

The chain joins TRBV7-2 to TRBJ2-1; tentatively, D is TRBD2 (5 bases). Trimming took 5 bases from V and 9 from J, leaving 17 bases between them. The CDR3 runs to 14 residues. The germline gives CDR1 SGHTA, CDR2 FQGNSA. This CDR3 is CASSPGGFRGEQFF. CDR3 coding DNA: TGTGCCAGCAGCCCCGGCGGGTTCCGGGGTGAGCAGTTCTTC.

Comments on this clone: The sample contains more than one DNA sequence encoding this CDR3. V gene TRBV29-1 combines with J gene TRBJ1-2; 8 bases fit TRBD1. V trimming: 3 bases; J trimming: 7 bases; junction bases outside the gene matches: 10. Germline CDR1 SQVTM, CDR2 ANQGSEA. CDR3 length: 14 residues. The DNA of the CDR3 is TGCAGCGTTGAGAAGGGACAGGCGGCAGGTGGCTACACCTTC. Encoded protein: CSVEKGQAAGGYTF.

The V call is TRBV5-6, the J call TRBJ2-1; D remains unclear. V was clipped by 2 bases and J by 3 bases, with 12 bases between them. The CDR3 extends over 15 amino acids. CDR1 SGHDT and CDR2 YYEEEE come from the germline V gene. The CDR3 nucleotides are TGTGCCAGCAGCTTTCGGCGGACCTTCTACAATGAGCAGTTCTTC. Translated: CASSFRRTFYNEQFF.

The CDR3 sequence is CASSPPGGTEQYF. The CDR3 nucleotides read TGTGCCAGCTCACCCCCAGGGGGTACGGAGCAGTACTTC. V and J are TRBV18 and TRBJ2-7, with TRBD1 identical over 7 bases. The V gene's germline CDR1 is KGHSH and CDR2 LQKENI. V shed 3 bases and J 7 bases; nucleotides not matched to a gene: 6. This CDR3 is built from 13 residues. Using reference TRBV18 and TRBJ2-7 for the parts outside the CDR3, the full variable domain is NAGVMQNPRHLVRRRGQEARLRCSPMKGHSHVYWYRQLPEEGLKFMVYLQKENIIDESGMPKERFSAEFPKEGPSILRIQQVVRGDSAAYFCASSPPGGTEQYFGPGTRLTVT.